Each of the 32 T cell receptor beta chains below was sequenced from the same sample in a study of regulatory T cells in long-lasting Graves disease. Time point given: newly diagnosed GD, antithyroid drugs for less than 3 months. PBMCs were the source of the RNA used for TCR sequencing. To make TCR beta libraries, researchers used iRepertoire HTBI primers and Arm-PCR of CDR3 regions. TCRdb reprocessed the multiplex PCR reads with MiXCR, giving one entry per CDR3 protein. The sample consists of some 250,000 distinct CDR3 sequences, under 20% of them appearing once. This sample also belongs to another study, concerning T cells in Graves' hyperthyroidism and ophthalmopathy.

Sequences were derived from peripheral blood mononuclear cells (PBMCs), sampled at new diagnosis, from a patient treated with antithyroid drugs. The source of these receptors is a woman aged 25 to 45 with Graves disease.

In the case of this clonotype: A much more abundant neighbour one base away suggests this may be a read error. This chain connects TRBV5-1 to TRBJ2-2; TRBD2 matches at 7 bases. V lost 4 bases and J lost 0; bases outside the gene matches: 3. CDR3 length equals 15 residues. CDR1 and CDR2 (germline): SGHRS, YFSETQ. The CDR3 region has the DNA TGCGCCAGCAGCCACGGGGGGACGAACACCGGGGAGCTGTTTTTT. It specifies CASSHGGTNTGELFF.

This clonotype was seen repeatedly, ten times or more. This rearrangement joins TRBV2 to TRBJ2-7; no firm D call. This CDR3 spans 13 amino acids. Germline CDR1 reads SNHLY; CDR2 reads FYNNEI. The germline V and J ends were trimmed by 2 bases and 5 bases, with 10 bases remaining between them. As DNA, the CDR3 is TGTGCCAGCAGTGAATCAGAGACCCACGAGCAGTACTTC. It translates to CASSESETHEQYF.

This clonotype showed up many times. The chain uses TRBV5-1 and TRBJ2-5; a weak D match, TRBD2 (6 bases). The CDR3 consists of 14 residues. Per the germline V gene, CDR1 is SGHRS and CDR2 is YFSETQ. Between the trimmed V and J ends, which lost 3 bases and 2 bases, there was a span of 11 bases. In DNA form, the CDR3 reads TGCGCCAGCAGCTCAACGGCGGGACAAGAGACCCAGTACTTC. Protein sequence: CASSSTAGQETQYF. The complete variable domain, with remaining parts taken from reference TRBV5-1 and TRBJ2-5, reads KAGVTQTPRYLIKTRGQQVTLSCSPISGHRSVSWYQQTPGQGLQFLFEYFSETQRNKGNFPGRFSGRQFSNSRSEMNVSTLELGDSALYLCASSSTAGQETQYFGPGTRLLVL.

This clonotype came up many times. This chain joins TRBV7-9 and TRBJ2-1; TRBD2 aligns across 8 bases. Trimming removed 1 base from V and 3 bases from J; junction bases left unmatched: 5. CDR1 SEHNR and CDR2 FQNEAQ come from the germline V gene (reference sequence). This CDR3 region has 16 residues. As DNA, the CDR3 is TGTGCCAGCAGCTTAGGACCCGGGGGGGGCTACAATGAGCAGTTCTTC. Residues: CASSLGPGGGYNEQFF.

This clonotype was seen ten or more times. The CDR3 loop reads CASTWDRGGELFF. The CDR3 coding sequence is TGTGCCAGCACTTGGGACAGGGGCGGGGAGCTGTTTTTT. This chain links TRBV6-1 with TRBJ2-2; 10 nucleotides agree with TRBD1. The CDR3 extends over 13 amino acids. Unmatched junction bases numbered 3, after V lost 7 bases and J lost 7 bases. Germline V gene sequence: CDR1 MNHNS, CDR2 SASEGT.

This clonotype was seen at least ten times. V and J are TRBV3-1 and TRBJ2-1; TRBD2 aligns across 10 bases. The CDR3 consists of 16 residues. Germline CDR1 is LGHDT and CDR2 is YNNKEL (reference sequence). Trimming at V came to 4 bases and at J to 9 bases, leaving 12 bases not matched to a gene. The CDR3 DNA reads TGTGCCAGCAGCCCGTGGGGTAGCGGGGGGAGGGGTGAGCAGTTCTTC. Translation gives CASSPWGSGGRGEQFF.

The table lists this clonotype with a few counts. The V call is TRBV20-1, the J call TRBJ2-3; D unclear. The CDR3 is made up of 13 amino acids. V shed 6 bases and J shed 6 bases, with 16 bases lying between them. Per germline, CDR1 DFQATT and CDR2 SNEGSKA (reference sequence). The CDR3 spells CSAVVSSPDTQYF. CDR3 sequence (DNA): TGCAGTGCCGTGGTATCGTCACCCGATACGCAGTATTTT.

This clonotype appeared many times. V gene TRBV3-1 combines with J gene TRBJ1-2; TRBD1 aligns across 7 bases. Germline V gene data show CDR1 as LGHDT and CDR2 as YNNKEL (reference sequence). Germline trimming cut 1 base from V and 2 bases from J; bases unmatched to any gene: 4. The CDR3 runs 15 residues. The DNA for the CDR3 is TGTGCCAGCAGCCAAGGGGGACAGACAAACTATGGCTACACCTTC. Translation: CASSQGGQTNYGYTF.

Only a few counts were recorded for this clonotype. CDR3 residues: CASSVGRRGNTGELFF. The CDR3 nucleotides are TGTGCCAGCAGCGTAGGGCGGCGGGGTAACACCGGGGAGCTGTTTTTT. The chain joins TRBV9 to TRBJ2-2; D might be TRBD2 (6 bases). The CDR3 extends over 16 amino acids. In germline, CDR1 is SGDLS, CDR2 YYNGEE. Deletions cut 0 bases from V and 2 bases from J, with 11 bases between.

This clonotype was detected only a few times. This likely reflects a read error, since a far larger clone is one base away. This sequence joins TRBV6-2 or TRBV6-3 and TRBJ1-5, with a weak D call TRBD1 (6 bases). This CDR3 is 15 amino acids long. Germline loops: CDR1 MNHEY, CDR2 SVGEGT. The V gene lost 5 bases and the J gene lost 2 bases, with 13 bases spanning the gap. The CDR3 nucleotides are TGTGCCAGCAGTGCGGACAGATGGGGCAATCAGCCCCAGCATTTT. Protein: CASSADRWGNQPQHF.

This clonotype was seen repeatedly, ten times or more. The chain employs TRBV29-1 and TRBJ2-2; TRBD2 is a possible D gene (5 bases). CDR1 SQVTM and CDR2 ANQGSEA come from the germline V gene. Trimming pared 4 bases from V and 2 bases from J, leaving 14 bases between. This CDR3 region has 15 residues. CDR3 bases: TGCAGCGTTGTTCCGGGGATAGCTAACACCGGGGAGCTGTTTTTT. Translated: CSVVPGIANTGELFF.

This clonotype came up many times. CDR3 in DNA: TGTGCCAGCAGTGGGCCCTATGGCTACACCTTC. This encodes CASSGPYGYTF. The rearrangement joins TRBV27 to TRBJ1-2; no reliable D call. CDR3 length equals 11 residues. Deletions cut 5 bases from V and 4 bases from J, with 5 bases between. The germline gives CDR1 MNHEY, CDR2 SMNVEV (reference sequence).

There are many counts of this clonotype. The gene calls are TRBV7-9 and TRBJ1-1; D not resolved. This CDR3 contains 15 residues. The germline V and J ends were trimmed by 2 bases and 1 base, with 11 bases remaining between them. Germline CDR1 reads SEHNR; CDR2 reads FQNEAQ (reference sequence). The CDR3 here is CASSLLDFANTEAFF. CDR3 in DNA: TGTGCCAGCAGCTTATTGGATTTTGCGAACACTGAAGCTTTCTTT.

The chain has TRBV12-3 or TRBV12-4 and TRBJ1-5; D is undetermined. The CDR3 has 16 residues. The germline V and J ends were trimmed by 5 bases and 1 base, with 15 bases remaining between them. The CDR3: CASSDQVVASNQPQHF. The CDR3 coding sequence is TGTGCCAGCAGTGACCAGGTGGTTGCCAGCAATCAGCCCCAGCATTTT.

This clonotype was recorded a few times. The CDR3, as DNA: TGTGCCAGCAGTTATCGGACAGGGGGGCCGGTCGGGGAGCTGTTTTTT. It translates to CASSYRTGGPVGELFF. The rearrangement uses TRBV6-2 or TRBV6-3 and TRBJ2-2; 10 bases line up with TRBD1. CDR3 size: 16 residues. J gave up 7 bases and V 3 bases, and 8 bases lay outside the gene matches. CDR1 MNHEY and CDR2 SVGEGT come from the germline V gene.

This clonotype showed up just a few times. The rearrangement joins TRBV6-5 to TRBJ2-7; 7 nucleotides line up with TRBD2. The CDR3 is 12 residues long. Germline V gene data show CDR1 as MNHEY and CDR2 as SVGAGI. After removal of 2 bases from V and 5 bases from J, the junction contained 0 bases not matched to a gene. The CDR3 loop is CASSYAGDEQYF. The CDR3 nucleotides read TGTGCCAGCAGTTACGCGGGGGACGAGCAGTACTTC.

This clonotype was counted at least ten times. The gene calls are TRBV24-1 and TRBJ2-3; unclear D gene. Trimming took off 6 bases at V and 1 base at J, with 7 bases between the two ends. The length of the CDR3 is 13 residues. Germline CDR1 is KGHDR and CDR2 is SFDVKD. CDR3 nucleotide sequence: TGTGCCACCAGTAGCGAGGGCACAGATACGCAGTATTTT. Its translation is CATSSEGTDTQYF.

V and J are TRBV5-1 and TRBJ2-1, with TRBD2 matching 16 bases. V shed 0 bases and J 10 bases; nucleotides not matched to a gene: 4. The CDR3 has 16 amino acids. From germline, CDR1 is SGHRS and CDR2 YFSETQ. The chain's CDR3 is CASSLAGTSGREEQFF. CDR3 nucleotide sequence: TGCGCCAGCAGCTTGGCCGGGACTAGCGGGAGGGAGGAGCAGTTCTTC.

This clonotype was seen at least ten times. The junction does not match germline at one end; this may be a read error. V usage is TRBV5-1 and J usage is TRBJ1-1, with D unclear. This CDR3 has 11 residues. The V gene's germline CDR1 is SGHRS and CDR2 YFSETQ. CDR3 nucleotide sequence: TGTGCCAGCAGAAGGGACACTGAAGCTTTCTTT. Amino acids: CASRRDTEAFF.

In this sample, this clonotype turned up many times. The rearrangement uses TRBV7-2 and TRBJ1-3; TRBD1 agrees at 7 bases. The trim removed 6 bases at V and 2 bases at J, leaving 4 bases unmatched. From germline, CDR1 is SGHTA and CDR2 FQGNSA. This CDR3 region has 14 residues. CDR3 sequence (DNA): TGTGCCAGCAGGGCAGGGGGGGCTGGAAACACCATATATTTT. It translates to CASRAGGAGNTIYF.

The CDR3 here is CARGGVNEKLFF. The CDR3 DNA reads as TGTGCCCGCGGGGGTGTTAATGAAAAACTGTTTTTT. V usage is TRBV30 and J usage is TRBJ1-4, with D possibly matching TRBD1 (5 bases). Between the trimmed V and J ends, which lost 8 bases and 4 bases, there was a span of 11 bases. The CDR3 contains 12 residues. Looked up from germline, CDR1 is GTSNPN and CDR2 is SVGIG (reference sequence).

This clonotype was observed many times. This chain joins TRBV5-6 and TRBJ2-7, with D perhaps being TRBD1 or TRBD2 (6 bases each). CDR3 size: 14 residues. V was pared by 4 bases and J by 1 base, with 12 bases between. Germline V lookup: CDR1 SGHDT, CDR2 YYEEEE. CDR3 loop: CASSHRDWSYEQYF. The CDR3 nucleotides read TGTGCCAGCAGCCACAGGGACTGGTCCTACGAGCAGTACTTC. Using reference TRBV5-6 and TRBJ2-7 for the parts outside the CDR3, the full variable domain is DAGVTQSPTHLIKTRGQQVTLRCSPKSGHDTVSWYQQALGQGPQFIFQYYEEEERQRGNFPDRFSGHQFPNYSSELNVNALLLGDSALYLCASSHRDWSYEQYFGPGTRLTVT.

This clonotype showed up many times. CDR3 in DNA: TGTGCCAGCAGTGATTGGCAGGTGATAAATCAGCCCCAGCATTTT. Amino acids: CASSDWQVINQPQHF. The V and J genes are TRBV6-1 and TRBJ1-5; D is unresolved. The CDR3 is 15 amino acids. V lost 3 bases and J lost 4, with 13 bases in between. Germline V gives CDR1 MNHNS, CDR2 SASEGT.

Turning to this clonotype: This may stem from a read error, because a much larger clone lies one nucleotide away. CDR3 coding DNA: TGTGCCAGCAGCCGGGACTCGCTATCCTACAATGAGCAGTACTTC. The encoded protein is CASSRDSLSYNEQYF. The chain joins TRBV7-9 to TRBJ2-7; D perhaps matches TRBD2 (6 bases). This CDR3 spans 15 amino acids. CDR1 and CDR2 from the germline V gene are SEHNR and FQNEAQ (reference sequence). V lost 5 bases and J lost 7, with 21 bases in between.

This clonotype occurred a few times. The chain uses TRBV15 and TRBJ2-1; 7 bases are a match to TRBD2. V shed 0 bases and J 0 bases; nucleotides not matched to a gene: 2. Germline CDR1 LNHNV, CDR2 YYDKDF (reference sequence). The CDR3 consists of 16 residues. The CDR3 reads CATSRDRGVSYNEQFF. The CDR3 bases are TGTGCCACCAGCAGAGATCGGGGGGTCTCCTACAATGAGCAGTTCTTC.

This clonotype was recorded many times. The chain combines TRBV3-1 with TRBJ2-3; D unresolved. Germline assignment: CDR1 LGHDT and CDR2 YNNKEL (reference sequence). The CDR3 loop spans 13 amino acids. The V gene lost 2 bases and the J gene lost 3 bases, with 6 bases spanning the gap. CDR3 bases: TGTGCCAGCAGCCAACGGCTAACAGATACGCAGTATTTT. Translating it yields CASSQRLTDTQYF.

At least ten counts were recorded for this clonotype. CDR3 nucleotides: TGTGCCAGCAGCCAAGCCATCGGGCCCCAGCATTTT. Translation gives CASSQAIGPQHF. The chain uses TRBV3-1 and TRBJ1-5; D is ambiguous. The V and J ends lost 1 base and 9 bases respectively, with 7 bases between them. This CDR3 is built from 12 residues. Germline-derived CDR1 and CDR2 are LGHDT and YNNKEL (reference sequence).

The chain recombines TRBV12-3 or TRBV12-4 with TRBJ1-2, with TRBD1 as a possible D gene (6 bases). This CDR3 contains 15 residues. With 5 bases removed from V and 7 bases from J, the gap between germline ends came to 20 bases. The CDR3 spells CASSPFARGVGGYTF. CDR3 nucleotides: TGTGCCAGCAGTCCTTTTGCCAGGGGCGTTGGTGGCTACACCTTC.

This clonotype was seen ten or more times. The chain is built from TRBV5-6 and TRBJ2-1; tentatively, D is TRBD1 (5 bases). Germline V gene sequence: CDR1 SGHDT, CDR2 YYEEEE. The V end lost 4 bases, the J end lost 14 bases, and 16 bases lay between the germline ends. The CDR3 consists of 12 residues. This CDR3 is CASSPADNQEFF. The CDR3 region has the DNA TGTGCCAGCAGCCCGGCGGACAACCAAGAGTTCTTC.

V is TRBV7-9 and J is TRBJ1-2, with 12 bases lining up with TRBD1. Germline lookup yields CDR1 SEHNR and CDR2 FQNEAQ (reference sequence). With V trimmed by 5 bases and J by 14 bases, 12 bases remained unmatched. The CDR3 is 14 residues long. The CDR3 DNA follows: TGTGCCAGCAGCGTATACGGGACAGGGGGCGGGAGGACCTTC. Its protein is CASSVYGTGGGRTF.

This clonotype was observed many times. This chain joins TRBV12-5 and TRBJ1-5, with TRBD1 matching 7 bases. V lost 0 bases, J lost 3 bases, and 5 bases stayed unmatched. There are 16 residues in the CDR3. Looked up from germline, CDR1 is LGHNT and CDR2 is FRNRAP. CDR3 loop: CASGLVAGGYNQPQHF. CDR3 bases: TGTGCTAGTGGTTTGGTGGCAGGGGGTTACAATCAGCCCCAGCATTTT.

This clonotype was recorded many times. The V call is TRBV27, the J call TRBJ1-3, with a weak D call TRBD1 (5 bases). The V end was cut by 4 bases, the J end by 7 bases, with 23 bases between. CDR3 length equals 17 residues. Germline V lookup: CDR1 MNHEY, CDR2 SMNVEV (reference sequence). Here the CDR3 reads CASSSLSRYTPGNTIYF. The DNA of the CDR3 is TGTGCCAGCAGTTCCCTCTCCAGGTATACCCCAGGGAACACCATATATTTT.